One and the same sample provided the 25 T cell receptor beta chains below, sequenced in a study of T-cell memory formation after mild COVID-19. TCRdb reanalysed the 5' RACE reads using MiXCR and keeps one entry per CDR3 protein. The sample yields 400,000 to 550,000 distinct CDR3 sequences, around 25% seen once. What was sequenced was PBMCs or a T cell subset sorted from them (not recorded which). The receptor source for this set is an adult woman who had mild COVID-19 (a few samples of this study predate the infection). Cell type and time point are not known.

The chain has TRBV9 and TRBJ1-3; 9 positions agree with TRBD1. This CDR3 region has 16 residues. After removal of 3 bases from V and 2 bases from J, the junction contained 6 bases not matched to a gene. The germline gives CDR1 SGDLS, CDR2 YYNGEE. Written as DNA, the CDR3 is TGTGCCAGCAGCGGCCGGGACAGGGTCACTGGAAACACCATATATTTT. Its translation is CASSGRDRVTGNTIYF.

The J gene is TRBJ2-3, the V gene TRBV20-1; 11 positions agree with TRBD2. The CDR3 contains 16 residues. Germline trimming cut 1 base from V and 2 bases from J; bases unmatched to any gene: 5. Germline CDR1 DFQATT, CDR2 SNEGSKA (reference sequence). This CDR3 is CSARGLAGIYTDTQYF. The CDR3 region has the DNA TGCAGTGCTAGAGGACTAGCGGGGATCTACACAGATACGCAGTATTTT.

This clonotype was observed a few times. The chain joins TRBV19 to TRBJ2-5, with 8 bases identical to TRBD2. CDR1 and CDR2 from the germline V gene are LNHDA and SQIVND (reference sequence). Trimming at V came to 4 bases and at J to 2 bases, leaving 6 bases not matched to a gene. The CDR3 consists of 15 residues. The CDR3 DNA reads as TGTGCCAGTAGTAAGCGGGGGTCGGTTCAAGAGACCCAGTACTTC. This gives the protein CASSKRGSVQETQYF.

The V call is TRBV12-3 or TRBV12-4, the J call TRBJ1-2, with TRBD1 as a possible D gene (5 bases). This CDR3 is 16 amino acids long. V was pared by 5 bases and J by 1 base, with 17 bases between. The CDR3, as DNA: TGTGCCAGCAGTGCTGCCCCAGGGATGAATAACTATGGCTACACCTTC. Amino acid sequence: CASSAAPGMNNYGYTF.

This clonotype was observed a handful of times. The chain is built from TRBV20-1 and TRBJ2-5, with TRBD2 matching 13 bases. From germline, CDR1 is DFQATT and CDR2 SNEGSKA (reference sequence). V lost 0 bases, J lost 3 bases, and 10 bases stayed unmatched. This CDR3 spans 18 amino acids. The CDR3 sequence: CSARDLLWTSGSEETQYF. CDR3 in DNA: TGCAGTGCTAGAGATCTCCTTTGGACTAGCGGGAGCGAAGAGACCCAGTACTTC.

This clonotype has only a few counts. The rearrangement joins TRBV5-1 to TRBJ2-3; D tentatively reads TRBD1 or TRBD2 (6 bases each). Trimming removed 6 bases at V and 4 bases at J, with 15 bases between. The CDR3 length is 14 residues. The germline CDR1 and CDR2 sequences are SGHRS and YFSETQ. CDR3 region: CASKEGGSSDTQYF. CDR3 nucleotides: TGCGCCAGCAAGGAGGGGGGAAGCTCAGATACGCAGTATTTT.

The chain's CDR3 is CASSYSLTLSYNEQFF. DNA of the CDR3: TGTGCCAGCAGTTACTCGCTGACTCTCTCCTACAATGAGCAGTTCTTC. The chain employs TRBV6-5 and TRBJ2-1, with unresolved D. The CDR3 totals 16 residues. Germline V gene data show CDR1 as MNHEY and CDR2 as SVGAGI. Trimming shortened V by 0 bases and J by 0 bases, and 9 bases separated the two germline ends.

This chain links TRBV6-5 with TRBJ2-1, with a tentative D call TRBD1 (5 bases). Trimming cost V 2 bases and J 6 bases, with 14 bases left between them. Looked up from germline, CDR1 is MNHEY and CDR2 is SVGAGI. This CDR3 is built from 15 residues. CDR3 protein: CASSYELRASNEQFF. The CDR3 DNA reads TGTGCCAGCAGTTACGAACTCAGGGCCAGCAATGAGCAGTTCTTC.

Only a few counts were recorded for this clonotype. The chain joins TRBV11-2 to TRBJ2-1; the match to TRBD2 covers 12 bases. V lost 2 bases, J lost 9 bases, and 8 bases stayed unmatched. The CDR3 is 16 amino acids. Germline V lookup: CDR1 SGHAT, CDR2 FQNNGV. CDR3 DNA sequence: TGTGCCAGCAGCTTATTGCGGTTGACTAGCGGGAGTGAGCAGTTCTTC. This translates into CASSLLRLTSGSEQFF.

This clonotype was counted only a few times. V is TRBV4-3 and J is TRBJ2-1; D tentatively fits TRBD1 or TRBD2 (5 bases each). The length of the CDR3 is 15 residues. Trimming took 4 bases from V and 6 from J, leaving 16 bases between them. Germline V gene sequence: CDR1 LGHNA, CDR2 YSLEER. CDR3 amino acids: CASSPGAGISNEQFF. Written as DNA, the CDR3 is TGCGCCAGCAGCCCCGGGGCAGGGATTTCCAATGAGCAGTTCTTC.

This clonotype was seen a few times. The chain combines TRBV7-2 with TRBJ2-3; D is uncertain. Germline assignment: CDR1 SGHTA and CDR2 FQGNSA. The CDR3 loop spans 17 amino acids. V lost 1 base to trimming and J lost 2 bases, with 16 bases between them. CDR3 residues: CASSLDVRAYFTDTQYF. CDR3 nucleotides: TGTGCCAGCAGCTTAGACGTACGGGCGTATTTCACAGATACGCAGTATTTT.

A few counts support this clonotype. The CDR3 DNA sequence: TGTGCCAGCAGCCCGGGTAGCCCGGACAGCTACGAGCAGTACTTC. Its translation is CASSPGSPDSYEQYF. The chain recombines TRBV7-9 with TRBJ2-7; a weak D match, TRBD1 (6 bases). CDR3 length: 15 amino acids. The germline V gene encodes CDR1 SEHNR and CDR2 FQNEAQ (reference sequence). The V end was cut by 5 bases, the J end by 3 bases, with 17 bases between. Full variable domain (missing parts from reference TRBV7-9 and TRBJ2-7): DTGVSQNPRHKITKRGQNVTFRCDPISEHNRLYWYRQTLGQGPEFLTYFQNEAQLEKSRLLSDRFSAERPKGSFSTLEIQRTEQGDSAMYLCASSPGSPDSYEQYFGPGTRLTVT.

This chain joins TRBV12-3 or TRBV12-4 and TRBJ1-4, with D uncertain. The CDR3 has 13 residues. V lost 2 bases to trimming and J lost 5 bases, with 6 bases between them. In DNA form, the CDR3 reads TGTGCCAGCAGTTTAAGGAACAATGAAAAACTGTTTTTT. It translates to CASSLRNNEKLFF.

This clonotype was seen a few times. The CDR3 here is CASGTLGYEQYF. CDR3 DNA: TGTGCCAGCGGGACCTTGGGGTACGAGCAGTACTTC. The chain is built from TRBV2 and TRBJ2-7; D tentatively reads TRBD1 or TRBD2 (5 bases each). Deletions cut 8 bases from V and 4 bases from J, with 12 bases between. The CDR3 extends over 12 amino acids. In germline, CDR1 is SNHLY, CDR2 FYNNEI. The variable domain in full, with the rest retrieved from reference TRBV2 and TRBJ2-7, is EPEVTQTPSHQVTQMGQEVILRCVPISNHLYFYWYRQILGQKVEFLVSFYNNEISEKSEIFDDQFSVERPDGSNFTLKIRSTKLEDSAMYFCASGTLGYEQYFGPGTRLTVT.

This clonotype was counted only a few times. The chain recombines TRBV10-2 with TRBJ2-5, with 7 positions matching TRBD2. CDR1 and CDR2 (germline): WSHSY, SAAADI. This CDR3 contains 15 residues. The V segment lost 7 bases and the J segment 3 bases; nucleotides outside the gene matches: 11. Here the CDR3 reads CASNSKRGGEETQYF. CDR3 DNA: TGCGCCAGCAATTCTAAGCGGGGTGGCGAAGAGACCCAGTACTTC.

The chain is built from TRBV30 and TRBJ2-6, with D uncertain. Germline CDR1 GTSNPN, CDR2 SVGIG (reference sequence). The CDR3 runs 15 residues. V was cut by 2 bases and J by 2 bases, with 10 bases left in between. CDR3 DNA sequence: TGTGCCTGGAGTCTATTAAGGACTGGGGCCAACGTCCTGACTTTC. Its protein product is CAWSLLRTGANVLTF.

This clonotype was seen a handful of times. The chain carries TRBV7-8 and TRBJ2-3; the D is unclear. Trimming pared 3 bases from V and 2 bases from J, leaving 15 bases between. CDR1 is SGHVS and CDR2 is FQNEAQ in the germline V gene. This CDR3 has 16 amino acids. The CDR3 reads CASSFVRTRPTDTQYF. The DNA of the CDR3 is TGTGCCAGCAGCTTCGTTAGGACGAGGCCCACAGATACGCAGTATTTT. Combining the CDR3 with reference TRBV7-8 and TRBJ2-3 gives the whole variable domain GAGVSQSPRYKVAKRGQDVALRCDPISGHVSLFWYQQALGQGPEFLTYFQNEAQLDKSGLPSDRFFAERPEGSVSTLKIQRTQQEDSAVYLCASSFVRTRPTDTQYFGPGTRLTVL.

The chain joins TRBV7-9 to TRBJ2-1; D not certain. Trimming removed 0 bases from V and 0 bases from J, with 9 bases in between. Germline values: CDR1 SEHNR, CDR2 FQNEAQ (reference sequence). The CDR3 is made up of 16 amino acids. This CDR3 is CASSLAYGSSYNEQFF. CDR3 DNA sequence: TGTGCCAGCAGCTTAGCTTACGGTAGCTCCTACAATGAGCAGTTCTTC.

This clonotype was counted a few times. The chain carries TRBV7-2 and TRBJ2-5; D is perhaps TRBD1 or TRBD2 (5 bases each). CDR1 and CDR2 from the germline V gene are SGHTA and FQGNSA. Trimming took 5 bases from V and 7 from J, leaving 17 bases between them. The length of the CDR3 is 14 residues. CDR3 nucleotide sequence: TGTGCCAGCAGCCCGGGACCGCCGAGGGTGACCCAGTACTTC. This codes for CASSPGPPRVTQYF.

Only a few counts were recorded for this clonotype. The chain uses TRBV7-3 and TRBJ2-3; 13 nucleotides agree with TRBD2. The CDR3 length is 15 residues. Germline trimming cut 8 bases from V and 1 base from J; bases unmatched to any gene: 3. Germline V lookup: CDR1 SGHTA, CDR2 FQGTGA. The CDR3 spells CASGTSGDRTDTQYF. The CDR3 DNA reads TGTGCCAGCGGGACTAGCGGGGACCGCACAGATACGCAGTATTTT.

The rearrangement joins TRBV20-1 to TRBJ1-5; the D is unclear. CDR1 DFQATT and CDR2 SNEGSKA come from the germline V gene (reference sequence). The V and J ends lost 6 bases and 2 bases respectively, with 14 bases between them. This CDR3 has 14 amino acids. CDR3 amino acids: CSAARSSGNQPQHF. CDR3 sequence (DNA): TGCAGTGCCGCCCGAAGTTCGGGCAATCAGCCCCAGCATTTT.

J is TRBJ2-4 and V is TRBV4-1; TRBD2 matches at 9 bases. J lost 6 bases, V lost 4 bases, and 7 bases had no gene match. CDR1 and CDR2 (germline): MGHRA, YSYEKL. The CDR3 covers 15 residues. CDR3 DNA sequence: TGCGCCAGCAGCCTATTCGCGGGGGGGCCAAACATTCAGTACTTC. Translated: CASSLFAGGPNIQYF.

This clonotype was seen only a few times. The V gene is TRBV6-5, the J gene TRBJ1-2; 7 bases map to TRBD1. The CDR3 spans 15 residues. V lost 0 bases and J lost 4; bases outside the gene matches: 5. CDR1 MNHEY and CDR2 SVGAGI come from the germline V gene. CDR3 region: CASSYSPGGAYGYTF. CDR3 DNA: TGTGCCAGCAGTTACTCTCCAGGGGGGGCCTATGGCTACACCTTC.

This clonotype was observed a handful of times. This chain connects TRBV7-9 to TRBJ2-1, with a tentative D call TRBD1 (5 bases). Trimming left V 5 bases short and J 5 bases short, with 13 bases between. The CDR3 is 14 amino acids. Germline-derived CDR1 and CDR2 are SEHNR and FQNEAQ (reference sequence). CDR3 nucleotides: TGTGCCAGCAGCAAATCCGACAGAAACAATGAGCAGTTCTTC. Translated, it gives CASSKSDRNNEQFF. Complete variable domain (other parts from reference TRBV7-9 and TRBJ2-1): DTGVSQNPRHKITKRGQNVTFRCDPISEHNRLYWYRQTLGQGPEFLTYFQNEAQLEKSRLLSDRFSAERPKGSFSTLEIQRTEQGDSAMYLCASSKSDRNNEQFFGPGTRLTVL.

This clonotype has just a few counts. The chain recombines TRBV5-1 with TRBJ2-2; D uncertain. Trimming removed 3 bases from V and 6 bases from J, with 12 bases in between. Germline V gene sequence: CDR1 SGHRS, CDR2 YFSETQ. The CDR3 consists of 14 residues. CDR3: CASSSARISGELFF. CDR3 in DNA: TGCGCCAGCAGCTCCGCGCGTATATCCGGGGAGCTGTTTTTT.